These 3 T cell receptor beta chains share one sample of origin, sequenced in a study of T cells expressing NK-cell markers. From the 5' RACE reads, TCRdb lists one entry per CDR3 protein and no DNA. This sample carries 350,000 to 400,000 distinct CDR3 sequences, with about 10% going to the ten biggest clones. Material for sequencing was blood T cells: a sorted CD56 or NKG2C T cell subset, CD4+ or CD8+ T cells, or bulk PBMC T cells (not recorded which). These receptor sequences come from a woman aged 45-65 years in good health.

The chain carries TRBV11-3 and TRBJ1-2; lacking DNA, the TRBD1 call made by TCRdb goes unchecked. CDR1 SGHNT and CDR2 YENEEA come from the germline V gene. The CDR3 runs 16 residues. This CDR3 reads CASSLREGQPDYGYTF.

This rearrangement joins TRBV6-5 to TRBJ2-7; TCRdb's D call, TRBD2, is unchecked because there is no DNA. The CDR3 covers 16 residues. Germline-derived CDR1 and CDR2 are MNHEY and SVGAGI. This CDR3 is CASSYSWSGGEAEQYF.

The J gene is TRBJ2-1, the V gene TRBV9; the TCRdb D gene call, TRBD2, has no DNA to confirm it. Germline lookup yields CDR1 SGDLS and CDR2 YYNGEE. The CDR3 extends over 15 amino acids. The CDR3 sequence: CASSGTSGRGREQFF.